This TCR beta chain was sequenced for a study of blood T cell repertoires in COVID-19. Study processing details: Amplification with reference gene primers provided the estimates of nucleated cell counts. Repertoires were generated with immunoSEQ multiplex PCR, while TCRdb's copy carries only in-frame clones and drops some. The V and J calls and clone size are taken from that table; D and trimming were inferred from the DNA. The data hold fewer than 400,000 clones, with around nine tenths observed a single time. The germline CDR1 and CDR2 sequences are SGHVS and FNYEAQ. The CDR3 has 15 amino acids. V lost 4 bases and J lost 5; bases outside the gene matches: 2.

Sequenced: PBMCs or T cells enriched from blood (not recorded which). The chain recombines TRBV7-6 with TRBJ2-4, with 13 bases fitting TRBD2. This clonotype was sampled from a man younger than 45 who had recovered from COVID-19. The CDR3: CASSSGLAGENIQYF. The CDR3 DNA reads TGTGCCAGCAGCTCCGGACTAGCGGGGGAAAACATTCAGTACTTC.